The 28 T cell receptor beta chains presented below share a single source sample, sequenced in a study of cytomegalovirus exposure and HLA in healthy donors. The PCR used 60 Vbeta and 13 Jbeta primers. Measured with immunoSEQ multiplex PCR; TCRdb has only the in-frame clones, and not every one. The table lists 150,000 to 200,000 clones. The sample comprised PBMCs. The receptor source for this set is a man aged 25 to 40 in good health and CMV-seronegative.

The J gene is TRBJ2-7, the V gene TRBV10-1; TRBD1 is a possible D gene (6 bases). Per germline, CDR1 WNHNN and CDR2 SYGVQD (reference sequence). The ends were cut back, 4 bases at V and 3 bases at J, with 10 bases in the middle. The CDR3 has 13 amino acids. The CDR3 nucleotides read TGCGCCAGCAGTGTGGGGGACAACTACGAGCAGTACTTC. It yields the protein CASSVGDNYEQYF.

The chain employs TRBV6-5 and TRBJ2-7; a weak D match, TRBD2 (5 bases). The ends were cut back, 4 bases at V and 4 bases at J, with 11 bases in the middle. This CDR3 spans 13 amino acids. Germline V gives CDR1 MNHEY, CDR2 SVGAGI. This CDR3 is CASSSTGEYEQYF. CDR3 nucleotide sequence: TGTGCCAGCAGTTCCACCGGGGAATACGAGCAGTACTTC.

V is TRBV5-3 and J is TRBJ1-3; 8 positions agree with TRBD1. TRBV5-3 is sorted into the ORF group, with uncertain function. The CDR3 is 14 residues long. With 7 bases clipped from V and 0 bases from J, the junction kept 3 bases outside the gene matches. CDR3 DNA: TGTGCCAGAGGGACAGGCCGCTCTGGAAACACCATATATTTT. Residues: CARGTGRSGNTIYF.

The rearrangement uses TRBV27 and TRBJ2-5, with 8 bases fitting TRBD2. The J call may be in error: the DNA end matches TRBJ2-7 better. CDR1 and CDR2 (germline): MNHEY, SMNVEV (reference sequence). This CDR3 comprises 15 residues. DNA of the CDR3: TGTGCCAGCAGTCAACTAGCGGTATCCTCCTACGAGCAGTACTTC. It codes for CASSQLAVSSYEQYF.

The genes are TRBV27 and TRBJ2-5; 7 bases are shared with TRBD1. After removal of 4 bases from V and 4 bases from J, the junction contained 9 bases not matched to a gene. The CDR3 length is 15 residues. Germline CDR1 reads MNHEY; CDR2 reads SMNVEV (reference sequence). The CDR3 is CASSSDPRGIETQYF. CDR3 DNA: TGTGCCAGCAGTTCAGACCCCAGGGGGATAGAGACCCAGTACTTC.

Here the CDR3 reads CASSSGLAREQYF. As DNA, the CDR3 is TGTGCCAGCAGCTCGGGACTAGCCCGCGAGCAGTACTTC. This chain joins TRBV11-2 and TRBJ2-7; 9 nucleotides agree with TRBD2. The CDR3 is made up of 13 amino acids. The germline CDR1 and CDR2 sequences are SGHAT and FQNNGV. The J segment lost 6 bases and the V segment lost 4 bases, leaving 4 bases of the junction unmatched.

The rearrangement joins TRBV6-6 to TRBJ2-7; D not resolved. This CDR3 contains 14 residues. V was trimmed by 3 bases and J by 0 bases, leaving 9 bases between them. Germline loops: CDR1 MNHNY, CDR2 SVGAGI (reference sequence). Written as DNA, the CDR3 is TGTGCCAGCAGTTATCACCCAGACTCCTACGAGCAGTACTTC. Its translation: CASSYHPDSYEQYF.

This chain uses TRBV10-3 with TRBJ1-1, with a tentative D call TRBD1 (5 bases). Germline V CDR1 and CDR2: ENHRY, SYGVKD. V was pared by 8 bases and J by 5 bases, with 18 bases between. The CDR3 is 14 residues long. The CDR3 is CAIAGNGGRTEAFF. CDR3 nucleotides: TGTGCCATCGCCGGAAACGGGGGGAGAACTGAAGCTTTCTTT.

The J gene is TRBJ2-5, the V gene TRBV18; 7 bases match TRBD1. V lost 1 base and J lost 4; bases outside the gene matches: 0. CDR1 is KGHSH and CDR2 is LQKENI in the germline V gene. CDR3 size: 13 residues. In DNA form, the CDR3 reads TGTGCCAGCTCACCACAGGGGGCAGAGACCCAGTACTTC. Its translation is CASSPQGAETQYF. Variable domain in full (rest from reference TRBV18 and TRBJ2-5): NAGVMQNPRHLVRRRGQEARLRCSPMKGHSHVYWYRQLPEEGLKFMVYLQKENIIDESGMPKERFSAEFPKEGPSILRIQQVVRGDSAAYFCASSPQGAETQYFGPGTRLLVL.

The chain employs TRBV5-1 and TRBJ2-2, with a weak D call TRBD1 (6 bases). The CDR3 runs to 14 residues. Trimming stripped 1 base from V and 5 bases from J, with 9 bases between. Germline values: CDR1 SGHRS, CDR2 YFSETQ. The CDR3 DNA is TGCGCCAGCAGCTTGCGTACAGGGACCGGGGAGCTGTTTTTT. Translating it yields CASSLRTGTGELFF.

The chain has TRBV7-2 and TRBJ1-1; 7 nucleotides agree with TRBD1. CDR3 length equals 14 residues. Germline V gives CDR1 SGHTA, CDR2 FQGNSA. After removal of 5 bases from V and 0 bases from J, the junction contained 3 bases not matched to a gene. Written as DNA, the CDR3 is TGTGCCAGCAGCCGACAGGGCTTGAACACTGAAGCTTTCTTT. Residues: CASSRQGLNTEAFF.

The CDR3: CASSLVSGGHQPQHF. CDR3 sequence (DNA): TGTGCCAGCAGTTTAGTTTCAGGGGGCCATCAGCCCCAGCATTTT. V gene TRBV28 combines with J gene TRBJ1-5; 8 bases fit TRBD1. The length of the CDR3 is 15 residues. J gave up 5 bases and V 2 bases, and 5 bases lay outside the gene matches. CDR1 and CDR2 (germline): MDHEN, SYDVKM.

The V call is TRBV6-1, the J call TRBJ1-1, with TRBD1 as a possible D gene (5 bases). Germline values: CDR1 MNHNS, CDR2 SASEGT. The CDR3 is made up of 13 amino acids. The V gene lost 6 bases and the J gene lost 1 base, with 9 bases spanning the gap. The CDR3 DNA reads TGTGCCAGCAGAAAGACAGAGAACACTGAAGCTTTCTTT. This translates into CASRKTENTEAFF.

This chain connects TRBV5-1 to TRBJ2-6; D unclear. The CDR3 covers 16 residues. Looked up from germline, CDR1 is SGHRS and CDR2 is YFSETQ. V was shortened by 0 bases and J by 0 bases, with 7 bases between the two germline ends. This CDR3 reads CASSLGEYSGANVLTF. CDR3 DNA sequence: TGCGCCAGCAGCTTGGGAGAATACTCTGGGGCCAACGTCCTGACTTTC.

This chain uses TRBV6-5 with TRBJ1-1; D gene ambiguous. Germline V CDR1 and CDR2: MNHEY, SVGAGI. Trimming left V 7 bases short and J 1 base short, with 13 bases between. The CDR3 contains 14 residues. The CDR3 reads CASKEGGSNTEAFF. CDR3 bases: TGTGCCAGCAAGGAGGGCGGCTCGAACACTGAAGCTTTCTTT.

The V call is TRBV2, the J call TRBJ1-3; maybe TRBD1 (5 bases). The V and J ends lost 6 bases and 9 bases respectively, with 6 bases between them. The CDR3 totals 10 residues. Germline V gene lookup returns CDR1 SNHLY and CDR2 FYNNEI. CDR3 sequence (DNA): TGTGCCAGCAGGGGGCGCACCATATATTTT. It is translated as CASRGRTIYF. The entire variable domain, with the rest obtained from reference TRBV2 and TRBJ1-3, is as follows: EPEVTQTPSHQVTQMGQEVILRCVPISNHLYFYWYRQILGQKVEFLVSFYNNEISEKSEIFDDQFSVERPDGSNFTLKIRSTKLEDSAMYFCASRGRTIYFGEGSWLTVV.

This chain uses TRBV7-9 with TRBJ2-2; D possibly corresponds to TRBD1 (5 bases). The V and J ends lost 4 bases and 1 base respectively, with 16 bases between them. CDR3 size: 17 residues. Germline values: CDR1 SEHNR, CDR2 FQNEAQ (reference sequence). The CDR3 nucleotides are TGTGCCAGCAGCTCGCACGATGTTACAGGGAACACCGGGGAGCTGTTTTTT. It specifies CASSSHDVTGNTGELFF.

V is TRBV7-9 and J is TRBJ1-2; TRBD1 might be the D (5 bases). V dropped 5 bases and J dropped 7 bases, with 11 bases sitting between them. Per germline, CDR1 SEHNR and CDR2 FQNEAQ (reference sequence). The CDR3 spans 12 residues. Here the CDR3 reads CASSHGRGGYTF. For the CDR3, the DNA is TGTGCCAGCAGCCACGGAAGGGGTGGCTACACCTTC.

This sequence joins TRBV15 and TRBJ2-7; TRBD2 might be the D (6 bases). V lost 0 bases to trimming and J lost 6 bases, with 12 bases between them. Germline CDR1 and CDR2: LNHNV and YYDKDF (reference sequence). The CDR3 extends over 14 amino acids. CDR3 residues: CATSRDWGRPEQYF. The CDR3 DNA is TGTGCCACCAGCAGAGATTGGGGGAGGCCCGAGCAGTACTTC.

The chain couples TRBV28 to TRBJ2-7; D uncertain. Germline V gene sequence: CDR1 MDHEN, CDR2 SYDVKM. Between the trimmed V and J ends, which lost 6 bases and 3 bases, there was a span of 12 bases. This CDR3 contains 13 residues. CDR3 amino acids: CASRVFYSYEQYF. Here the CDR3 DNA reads TGTGCCAGCAGGGTATTCTACAGCTACGAGCAGTACTTC.

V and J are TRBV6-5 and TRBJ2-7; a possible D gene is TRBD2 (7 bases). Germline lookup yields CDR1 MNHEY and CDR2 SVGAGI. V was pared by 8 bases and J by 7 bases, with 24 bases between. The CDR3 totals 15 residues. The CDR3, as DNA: TGTGCCAGCGGTCCTCAGAAACGGGGGCGGGGGGAGCAGTACTTC. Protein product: CASGPQKRGRGEQYF.

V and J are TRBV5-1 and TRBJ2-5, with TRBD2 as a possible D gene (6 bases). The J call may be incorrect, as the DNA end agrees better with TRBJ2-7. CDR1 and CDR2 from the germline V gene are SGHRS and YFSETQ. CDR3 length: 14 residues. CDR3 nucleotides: TGCGCCAGCAGCTCGGGACTGGAACCCTACGAGCAGTACTTC. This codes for CASSSGLEPYEQYF.

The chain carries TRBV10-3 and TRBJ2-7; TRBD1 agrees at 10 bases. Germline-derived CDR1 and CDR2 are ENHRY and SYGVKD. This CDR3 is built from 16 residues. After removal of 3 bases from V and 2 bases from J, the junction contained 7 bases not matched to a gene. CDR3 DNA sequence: TGTGCCATCAGTGACCCGGGACAGGGGATTGCCTACGAGCAGTACTTC. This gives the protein CAISDPGQGIAYEQYF.

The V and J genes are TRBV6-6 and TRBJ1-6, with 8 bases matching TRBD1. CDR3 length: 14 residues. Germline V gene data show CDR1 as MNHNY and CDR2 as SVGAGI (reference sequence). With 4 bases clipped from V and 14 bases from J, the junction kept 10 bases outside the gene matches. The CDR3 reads CASSSDRAPSALHF. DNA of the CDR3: TGTGCCAGCAGTTCGGACAGGGCCCCCAGTGCCCTCCACTTT.

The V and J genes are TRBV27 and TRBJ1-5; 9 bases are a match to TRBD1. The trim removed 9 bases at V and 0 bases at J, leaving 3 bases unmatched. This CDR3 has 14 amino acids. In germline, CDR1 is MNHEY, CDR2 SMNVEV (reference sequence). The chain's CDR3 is CASKDRGSNQPQHF. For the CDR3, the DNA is TGTGCCAGTAAGGACAGGGGTAGCAATCAGCCCCAGCATTTT.

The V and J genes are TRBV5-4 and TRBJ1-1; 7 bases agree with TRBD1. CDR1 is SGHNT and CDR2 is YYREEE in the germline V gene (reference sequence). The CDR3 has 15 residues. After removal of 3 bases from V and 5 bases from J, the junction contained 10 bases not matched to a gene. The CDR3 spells CASSSNRDSRTEAFF. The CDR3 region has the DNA TGTGCCAGCAGCTCAAACCGGGACAGTCGAACTGAAGCTTTCTTT.

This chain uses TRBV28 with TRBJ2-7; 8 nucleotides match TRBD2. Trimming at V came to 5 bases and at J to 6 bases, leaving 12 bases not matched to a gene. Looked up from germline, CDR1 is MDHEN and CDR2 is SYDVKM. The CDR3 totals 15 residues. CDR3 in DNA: TGTGCCAGCAGTCCCGGGACTAGTTTTGTTCGCGAGCAGTACTTC. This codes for CASSPGTSFVREQYF.

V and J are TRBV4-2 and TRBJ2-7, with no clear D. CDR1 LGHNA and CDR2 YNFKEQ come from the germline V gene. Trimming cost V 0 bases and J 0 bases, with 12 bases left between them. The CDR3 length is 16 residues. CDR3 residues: CASSQEAAASSYEQYF. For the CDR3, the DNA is TGTGCCAGCAGCCAAGAGGCGGCCGCCAGCTCCTACGAGCAGTACTTC.